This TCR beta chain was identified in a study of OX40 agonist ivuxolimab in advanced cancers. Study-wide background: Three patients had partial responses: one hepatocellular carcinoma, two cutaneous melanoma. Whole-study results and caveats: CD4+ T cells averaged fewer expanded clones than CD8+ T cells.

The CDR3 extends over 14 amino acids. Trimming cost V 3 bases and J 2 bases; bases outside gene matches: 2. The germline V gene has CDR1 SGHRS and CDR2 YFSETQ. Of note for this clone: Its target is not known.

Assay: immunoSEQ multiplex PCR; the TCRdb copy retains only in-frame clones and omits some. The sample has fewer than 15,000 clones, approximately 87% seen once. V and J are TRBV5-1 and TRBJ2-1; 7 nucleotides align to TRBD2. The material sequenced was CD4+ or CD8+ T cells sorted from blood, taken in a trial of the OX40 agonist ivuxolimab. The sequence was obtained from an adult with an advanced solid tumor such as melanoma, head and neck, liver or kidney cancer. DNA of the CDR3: TGCGCCAGCAGCTCGGGACTAACCTACAATGAGCAGTTCTTC. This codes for CASSSGLTYNEQFF.